Sequencing of this T cell receptor beta chain was carried out in a study of T cells in Graves' hyperthyroidism and ophthalmopathy (dated by TCRdb to between 2018 and 2020). Some background on the complete study: Peripheral blood was collected at initial diagnosis, before any treatment. A discovery cohort of about 95 patients, approximately 44 with Graves' ophthalmopathy and more than 55 with stable Graves' hyperthyroidism, was used to find distinguishing TCR V-J signatures. Whether ophthalmopathy could be predicted prospectively was tested in an independent validation cohort made up of fewer than 20 hyperthyroidism patients plus 17 patients who later progressed to ophthalmopathy. According to the paper, TCR Vbeta CDR3 sequencing was carried out on 135 peripheral blood samples, which came from 40 to 45 ophthalmopathy, roughly 75 hyperthyroidism and roughly 17 progressor patients. The 95 to 100 discovery patients were randomly split 7:3 into training and test sets. Thyroid tissue and blood T-cell repertoires from more than 5 Graves' hyperthyroidism patients were also compared in the study. Once sampling was done, hyperthyroidism patients were given methimazole at a starting dose of 30 mg daily, whereas ophthalmopathy patients were given high-dose intravenous methylprednisolone.

The CDR3 runs 17 amino acids, cysteine and phenylalanine included. CDR3 DNA only is kept here, 51 bases in frame from base 1. The junction shows trimming of 5 bases on V and 5 bases on J, plus 24 bases between the germline ends. The germline V gene supplies CDR1 MGHDK and CDR2 SYGVNS. Amplification of TCR beta CDR3 regions was carried out from RNA transcripts. The first round of RT-PCR for the TCR CDR3 was performed with the HTBI primer set and the Qiagen OneStep RT-PCR kit. The libraries were constructed in a second round of multiplex PCR and then size-selected and purified. Libraries were sequenced paired-end with 100 bp reads on an Illumina HiSeq2000. In the original analysis: SOAPnuke was used to process the raw data, with reads discarded if the reads contained adapters or uncalled bases, had a mean Phred below 15, or lacked an exact constant-primer or identifier match. COPE v1.2.5 was used to merge high-quality paired reads, and clonotypes were defined as unique nucleotide sequences. MiTCR v1.1 was used to align the clonotypes against IMGT TRBV, TRBD and TRBJ reference segments. The analysis included only V-J combinations with a frequency above 0.0001, which together covered around 99% of the repertoires. A TCS score was defined as the ratio between F50 (clonal expansion) and ExV (chaos), using BLOSUM62-based TCRdist between CDR3 peptides within each V-J. Welch's t-statistics and random forest reduced around 510 V-J features to around 14, which were used in a naive Bayes classifier (R e1071). The similarity between thyroid and blood repertoires was quantified using the Morisita-Horn index. TCRdb handled the public reads itself, with Q25 trimming in fastp and clone calling in MiXCR, and kept productive beta chains. Each record represents a unique CDR3 protein, reported with the most common genes and DNA among its rows. The V and J calls were not made by the authors but by TCRdb's processing. In all, the sample holds hundreds of thousands of distinct CDR3 sequences, and roughly 40% of those were seen once. Over 8% of the sample goes to the ten largest clones.

Graves' hyperthyroidism was defined as stable when no progression to ophthalmopathy occurred over 18 months of follow-up. Hyperthyroidism patients were aged 18 to 65 years and newly diagnosed, with disease duration of less than 2 months. Patients with uncontrolled infections, other autoimmune diseases, pregnancy or lactation were excluded. Diagnoses were established on the basis of clinical symptoms, serum thyroxine and TRAb, thyroid ultrasound, and orbital computed tomography. PBMCs were isolated from 7.5 to 10 ml of fresh peripheral blood by Ficoll-Paque density gradient centrifugation. Trizol reagent was used to extract total RNA, and RNA quality was then checked on an Agilent 2100 Bioanalyzer. Findings and caveats that apply to the study as a whole: Sample size was not statistically predetermined, and investigators were not blinded to group allocation. During validation, the model predicted progression to ophthalmopathy a median of approximately 6.5 months ahead of onset, with more than 60% sensitivity and 72.22% specificity. A model built on a 13 V-J signature distinguished ophthalmopathy from stable hyperthyroidism, reaching around 87% sensitivity and around 81% specificity in cross-validation and 80%/75% in testing. Most expanded thyroid clonotypes (frequency above 0.001) were also detected in blood, a finding suggesting that blood repertoires may reflect thyroid immune responses.

A word on this clonotype: Its specific antigen is unknown. It has no much larger one-base neighbor in the sample; base qualities were not kept.

The specimen sequenced was blood. The sequence derives from a man aged 18-30 years with Graves' hyperthyroidism. This chain joins TRBV25-1 to TRBJ1-1; no D gene can be assigned with confidence. The CDR3 in this case is CASSFRSEEGWRTEAFF. The DNA reads as follows: TGTGCCAGCAGTTTCCGGAGCGAAGAAGGGTGGCGGACTGAAGCTTTCTTT.